The clone carrying this T cell receptor (beta chain) has a handful of counts. TCRdb re-called the reads with MiXCR, one entry per CDR3 protein. The sample includes fewer than 550,000 distinct CDR3 sequences, about a third of them seen just once. This specimen comes from a study of T cell repertoires in cytomegalovirus infection. As for the study in general: Both a matching HLA type and CMV infection were indicated by public TCR beta signatures.

The CDR3 sequence is 14 residues long. Germline CDR1 reads MDHEN; CDR2 reads SYDVKM. V was pared by 6 bases and J by 7 bases, with 6 bases of the junction left unmatched. This sequence originates from a human donor in good health (CMV status not recorded). Some clones in this sample may be carry-over from other donors' samples. Sequencing used PBMCs. The chain links TRBV28 to TRBJ1-6; 7 nucleotides line up with TRBD1. The chain's CDR3 is CASRSGQQNSPLHF. For the CDR3, the DNA is TGTGCCAGCAGGTCGGGACAGCAAAATTCACCCCTCCACTTT.